This entry describes one TCR beta chain. This specimen belongs to a study of T cell changes during pregnancy in multiple sclerosis. Profiling relied on immunoSEQ multiplex PCR, and the TCRdb table lists in-frame clones only, not all of them. The sample includes over 65,000 clones, roughly nine tenths of them seen just once. This receptor was taken from a female donor with multiple sclerosis, enrolled in a pregnancy study. The sample here was peripheral blood, taken in the first trimester of pregnancy.

This CDR3 reads CASSREDRGRGGANVLTF. In DNA, the CDR3 is TGTGCCAGCAGCAGGGAGGACAGGGGGAGGGGTGGGGCCAACGTCCTGACTTTC. The V call is TRBV21-1, the J call TRBJ2-6; the listed D gene, TRBD1, was not tested against the DNA. TRBV21-1 is tagged as a pseudogene. The CDR3 consists of 18 residues.